This TCR beta chain is from a study of CD8 T cells in ankylosing spondylitis. TCRdb processed the 5' RACE reads anew with MiXCR; each CDR3 protein has one entry. The sample holds roughly 97,000 distinct CDR3 sequences, about 8.5% seen once. Study findings and constraints: Clones that were linked to disease were CD8+ and were relatively rare in peripheral blood.

Germline V gene data show CDR1 as SNHLY and CDR2 as FYNNEI. The CDR3 runs 15 residues. J lost 1 base, V lost 5 bases, and 7 bases had no gene match. Ten or more counts support this clonotype. Its antigen remains unidentified. The TCR was taken from a male donor with ankylosing spondylitis or in good health (not recorded which). The sample was blood, either unsorted or a sorted T cell fraction (not recorded which). The rearrangement links TRBV2 to TRBJ1-1; TRBD1 matches 7 bases. This CDR3 reads CASSRDSPTNTEAFF. The CDR3 bases are TGTGCCAGCAGTCGGGACAGCCCGACGAACACTGAAGCTTTCTTT.